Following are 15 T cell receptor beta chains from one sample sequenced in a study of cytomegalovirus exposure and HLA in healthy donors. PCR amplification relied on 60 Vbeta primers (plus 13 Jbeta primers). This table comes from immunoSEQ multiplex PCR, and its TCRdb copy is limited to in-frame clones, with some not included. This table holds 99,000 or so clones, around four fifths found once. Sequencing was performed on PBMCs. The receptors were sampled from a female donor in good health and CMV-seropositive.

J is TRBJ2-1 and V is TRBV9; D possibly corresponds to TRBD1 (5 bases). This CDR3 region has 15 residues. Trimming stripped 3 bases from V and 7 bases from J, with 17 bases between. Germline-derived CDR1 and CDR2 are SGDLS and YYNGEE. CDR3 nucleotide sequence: TGTGCCAGCAGCGCTCTCAGGGAAATAAGTAATGAGCAGTTCTTC. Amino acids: CASSALREISNEQFF.

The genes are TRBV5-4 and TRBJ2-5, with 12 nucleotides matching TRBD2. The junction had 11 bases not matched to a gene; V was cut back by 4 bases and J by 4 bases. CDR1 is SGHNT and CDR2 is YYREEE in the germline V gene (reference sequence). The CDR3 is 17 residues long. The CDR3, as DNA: TGTGCCAGCAGCCGGGGGCTAGCGGGGGGGAGGGGAGAGACCCAGTACTTC. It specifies CASSRGLAGGRGETQYF. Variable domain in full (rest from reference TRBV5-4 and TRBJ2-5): ETGVTQSPTHLIKTRGQQVTLRCSSQSGHNTVSWYQQALGQGPQFIFQYYREEENGRGNFPPRFSGLQFPNYSSELNVNALELDDSALYLCASSRGLAGGRGETQYFGPGTRLLVL.

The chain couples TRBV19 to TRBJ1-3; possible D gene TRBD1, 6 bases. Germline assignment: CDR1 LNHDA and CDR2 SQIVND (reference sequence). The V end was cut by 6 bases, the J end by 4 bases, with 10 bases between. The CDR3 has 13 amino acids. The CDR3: CASSRDTGNTIYF. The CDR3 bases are TGTGCCAGTAGCAGGGACACGGGAAACACCATATATTTT.

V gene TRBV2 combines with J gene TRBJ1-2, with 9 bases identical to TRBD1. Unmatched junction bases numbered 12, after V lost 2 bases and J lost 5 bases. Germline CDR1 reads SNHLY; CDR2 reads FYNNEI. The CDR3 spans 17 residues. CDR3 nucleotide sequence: TGTGCCAGCAGTGAACGAACAGGGGGCACCTCGTTTTATGGCTACACCTTC. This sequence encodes CASSERTGGTSFYGYTF. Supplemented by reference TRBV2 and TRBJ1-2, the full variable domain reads EPEVTQTPSHQVTQMGQEVILRCVPISNHLYFYWYRQILGQKVEFLVSFYNNEISEKSEIFDDQFSVERPDGSNFTLKIRSTKLEDSAMYFCASSERTGGTSFYGYTFGSGTRLTVV.

In nucleotides, the CDR3 is TGTGCCAGCAGACCCAGGGGAATCTACGAGCAGTACTTC. Translation: CASRPRGIYEQYF. The genes are TRBV25-1 and TRBJ2-7; D perhaps matches TRBD1 (6 bases). Trimming cost V 6 bases and J 3 bases, with 12 bases left between them. The CDR3 is 13 amino acids. Germline V CDR1 and CDR2: MGHDK, SYGVNS.

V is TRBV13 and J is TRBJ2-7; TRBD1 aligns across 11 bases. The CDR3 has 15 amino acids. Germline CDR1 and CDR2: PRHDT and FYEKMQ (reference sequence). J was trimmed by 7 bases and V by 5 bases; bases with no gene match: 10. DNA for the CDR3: TGTGCCAGCAGCCCCCCTGGACAGGGGGCGTGGGAGCAGTACTTC. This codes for CASSPPGQGAWEQYF.

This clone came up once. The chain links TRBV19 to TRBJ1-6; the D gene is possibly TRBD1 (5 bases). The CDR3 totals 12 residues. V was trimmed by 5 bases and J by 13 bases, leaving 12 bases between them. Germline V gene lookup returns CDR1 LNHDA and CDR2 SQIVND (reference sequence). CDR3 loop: CASSAGQRPLHF. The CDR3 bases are TGTGCCAGTAGTGCCGGACAACGTCCCCTCCACTTT.

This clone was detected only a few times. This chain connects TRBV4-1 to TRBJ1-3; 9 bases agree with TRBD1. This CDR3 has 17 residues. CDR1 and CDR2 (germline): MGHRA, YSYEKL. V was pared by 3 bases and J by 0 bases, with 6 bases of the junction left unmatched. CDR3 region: CASSHNRGPSSGNTIYF. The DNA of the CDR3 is TGCGCCAGCAGCCACAACAGGGGGCCCAGCTCTGGAAACACCATATATTTT.

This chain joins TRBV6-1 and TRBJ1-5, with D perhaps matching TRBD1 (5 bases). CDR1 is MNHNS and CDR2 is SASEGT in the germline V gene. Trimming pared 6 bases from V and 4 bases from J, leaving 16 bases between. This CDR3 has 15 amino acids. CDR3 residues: CASRIGQGYNQPQHF. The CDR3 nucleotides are TGTGCCAGCAGGATTGGGCAGGGTTATAATCAGCCCCAGCATTTT.

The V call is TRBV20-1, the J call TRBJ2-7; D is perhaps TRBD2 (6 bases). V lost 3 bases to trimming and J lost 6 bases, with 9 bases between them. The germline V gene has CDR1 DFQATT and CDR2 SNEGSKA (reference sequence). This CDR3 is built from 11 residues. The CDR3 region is CSARRTTEQYF. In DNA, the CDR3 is TGCAGTGCTAGGCGGACTACCGAGCAGTACTTC.

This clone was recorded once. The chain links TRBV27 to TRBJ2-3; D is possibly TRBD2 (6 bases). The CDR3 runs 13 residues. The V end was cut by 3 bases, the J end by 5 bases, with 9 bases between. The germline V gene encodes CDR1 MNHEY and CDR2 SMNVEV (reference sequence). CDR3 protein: CASSFSGGDTQYF. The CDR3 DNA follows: TGTGCCAGCAGTTTTTCCGGGGGAGATACGCAGTATTTT.

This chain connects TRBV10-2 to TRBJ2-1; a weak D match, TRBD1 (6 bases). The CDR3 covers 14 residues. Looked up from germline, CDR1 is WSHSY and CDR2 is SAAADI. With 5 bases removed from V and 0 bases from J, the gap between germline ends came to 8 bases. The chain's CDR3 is CASSTGSSYNEQFF. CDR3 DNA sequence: TGCGCCAGCAGTACAGGGTCCTCCTACAATGAGCAGTTCTTC.

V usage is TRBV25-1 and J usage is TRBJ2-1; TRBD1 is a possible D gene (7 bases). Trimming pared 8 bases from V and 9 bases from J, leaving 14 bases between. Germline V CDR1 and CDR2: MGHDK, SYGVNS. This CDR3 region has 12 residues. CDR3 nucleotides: TGTGCCAGCGCGGGGACAGTCGGTGAGCAGTTCTTC. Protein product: CASAGTVGEQFF.

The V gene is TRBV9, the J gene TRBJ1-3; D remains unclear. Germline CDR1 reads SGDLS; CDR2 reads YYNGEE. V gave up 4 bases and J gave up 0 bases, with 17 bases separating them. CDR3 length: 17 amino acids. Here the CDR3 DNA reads TGTGCCAGCAGCCCCCGGGGAAGGGCCAACTCTGGAAACACCATATATTTT. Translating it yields CASSPRGRANSGNTIYF. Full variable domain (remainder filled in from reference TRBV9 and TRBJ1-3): DSGVTQTPKHLITATGQRVTLRCSPRSGDLSVYWYQQSLDQGLQFLIQYYNGEERAKGNILERFSAQQFPDLHSELNLSSLELGDSALYFCASSPRGRANSGNTIYFGEGSWLTVV.

CDR3 coding DNA: TGTGCCATCAGTGAGACCGGACAGGGCTATGGCTACACCTTC. Encoded protein: CAISETGQGYGYTF. The chain employs TRBV10-3 and TRBJ1-2; 8 nucleotides align to TRBD1. Trimming removed 2 bases from V and 4 bases from J; junction bases left unmatched: 3. The CDR3 has 14 amino acids. Germline assignment: CDR1 ENHRY and CDR2 SYGVKD.